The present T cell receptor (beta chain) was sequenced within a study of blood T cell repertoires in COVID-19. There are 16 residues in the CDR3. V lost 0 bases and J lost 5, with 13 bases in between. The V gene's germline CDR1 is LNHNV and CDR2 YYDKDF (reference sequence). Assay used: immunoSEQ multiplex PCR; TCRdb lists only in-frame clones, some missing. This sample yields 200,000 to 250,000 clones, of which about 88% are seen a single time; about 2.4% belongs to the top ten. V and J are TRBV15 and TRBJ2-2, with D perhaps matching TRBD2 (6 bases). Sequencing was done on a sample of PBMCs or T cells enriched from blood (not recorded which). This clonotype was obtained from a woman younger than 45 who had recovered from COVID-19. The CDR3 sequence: CATSRDGRGETGELFF. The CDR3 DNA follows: TGTGCCACCAGCAGAGATGGGCGGGGAGAGACCGGGGAGCTGTTTTTT.